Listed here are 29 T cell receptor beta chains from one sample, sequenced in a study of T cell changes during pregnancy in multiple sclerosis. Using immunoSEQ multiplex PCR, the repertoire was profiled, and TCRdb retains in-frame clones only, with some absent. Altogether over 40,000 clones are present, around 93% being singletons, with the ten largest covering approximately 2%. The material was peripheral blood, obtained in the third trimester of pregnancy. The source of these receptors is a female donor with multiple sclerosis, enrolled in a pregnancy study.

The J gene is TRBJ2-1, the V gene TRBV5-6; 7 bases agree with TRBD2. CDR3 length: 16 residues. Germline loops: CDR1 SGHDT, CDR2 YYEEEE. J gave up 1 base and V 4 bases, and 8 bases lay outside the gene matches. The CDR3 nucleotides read TGTGCCAGCAGCGGAACTAGCGCTCTGTCCTACAATGAGCAGTTCTTC. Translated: CASSGTSALSYNEQFF.

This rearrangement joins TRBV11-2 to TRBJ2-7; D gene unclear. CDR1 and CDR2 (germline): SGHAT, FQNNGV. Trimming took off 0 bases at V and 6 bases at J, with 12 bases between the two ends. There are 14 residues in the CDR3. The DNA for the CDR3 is TGTGCCAGCAGCTTAGAGTTCACGGGTGGCGAGCAGTACTTC. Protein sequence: CASSLEFTGGEQYF.

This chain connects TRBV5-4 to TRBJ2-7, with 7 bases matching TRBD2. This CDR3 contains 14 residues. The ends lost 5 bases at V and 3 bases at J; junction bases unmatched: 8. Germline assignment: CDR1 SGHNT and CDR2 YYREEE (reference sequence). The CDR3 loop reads CASSFGTIDYEQYF. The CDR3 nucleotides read TGTGCCAGCAGTTTCGGGACTATAGACTACGAGCAGTACTTC.

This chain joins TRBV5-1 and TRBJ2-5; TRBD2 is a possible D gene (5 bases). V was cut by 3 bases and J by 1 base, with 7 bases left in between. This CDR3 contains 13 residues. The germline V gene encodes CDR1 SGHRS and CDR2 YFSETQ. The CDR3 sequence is CASSSLVQETQYF. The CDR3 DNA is TGCGCCAGCAGCTCACTAGTCCAAGAGACCCAGTACTTC.

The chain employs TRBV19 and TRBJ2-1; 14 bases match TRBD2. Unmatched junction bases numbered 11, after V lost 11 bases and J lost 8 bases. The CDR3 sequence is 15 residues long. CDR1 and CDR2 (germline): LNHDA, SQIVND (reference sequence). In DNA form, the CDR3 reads TGTGCCGCCCGGCCCACGGGACTAGCGGGGGATGAGCAGTTCTTC. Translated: CAARPTGLAGDEQFF.

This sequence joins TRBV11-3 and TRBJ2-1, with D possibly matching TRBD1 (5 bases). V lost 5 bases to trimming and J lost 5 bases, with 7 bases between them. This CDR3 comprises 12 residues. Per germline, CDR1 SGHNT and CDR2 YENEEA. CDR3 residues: CASSRTNNEQFF. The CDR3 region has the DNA TGTGCCAGCAGCCGGACAAACAATGAGCAGTTCTTC.

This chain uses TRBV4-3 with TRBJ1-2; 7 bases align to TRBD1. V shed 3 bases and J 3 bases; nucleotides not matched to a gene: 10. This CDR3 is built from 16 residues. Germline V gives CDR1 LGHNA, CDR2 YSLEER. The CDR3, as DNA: TGCGCCAGCAGCCAGGACAGGACAGACCACCACTATGGCTACACCTTC. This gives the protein CASSQDRTDHHYGYTF.

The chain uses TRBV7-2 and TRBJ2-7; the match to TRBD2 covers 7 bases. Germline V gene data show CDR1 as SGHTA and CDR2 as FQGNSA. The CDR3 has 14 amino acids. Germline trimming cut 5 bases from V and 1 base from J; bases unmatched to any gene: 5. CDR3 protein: CASSLGLSSYEQYF. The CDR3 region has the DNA TGTGCCAGCAGCCTGGGACTATCGTCCTACGAGCAGTACTTC.

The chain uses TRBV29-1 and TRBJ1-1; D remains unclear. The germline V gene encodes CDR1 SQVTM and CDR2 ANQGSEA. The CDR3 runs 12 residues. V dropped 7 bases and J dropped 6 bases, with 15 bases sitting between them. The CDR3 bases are TGCAGCGGGTTCACCTCCGCGGCTGAAGCTTTCTTT. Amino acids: CSGFTSAAEAFF.

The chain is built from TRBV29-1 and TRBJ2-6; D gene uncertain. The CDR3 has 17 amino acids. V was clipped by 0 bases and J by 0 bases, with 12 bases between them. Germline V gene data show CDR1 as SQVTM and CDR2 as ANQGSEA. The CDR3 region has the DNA TGCAGCGTTGAAGATCAGACGCGGAGCTCTGGGGCCAACGTCCTGACTTTC. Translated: CSVEDQTRSSGANVLTF.

The chain's CDR3 is CASSQDPGTSSSYEQYF. The DNA of the CDR3 is TGCGCCAGCAGCCAAGACCCCGGGACATCTAGCTCCTACGAGCAGTACTTC. The chain links TRBV4-3 to TRBJ2-7; D perhaps matches TRBD1 (6 bases). V was pared by 0 bases and J by 0 bases, with 15 bases between. Looked up from germline, CDR1 is LGHNA and CDR2 is YSLEER. The CDR3 has 17 residues.

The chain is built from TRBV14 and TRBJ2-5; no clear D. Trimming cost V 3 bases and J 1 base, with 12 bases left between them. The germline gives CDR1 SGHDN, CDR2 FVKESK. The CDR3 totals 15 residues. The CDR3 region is CASSHPRNSQETQYF. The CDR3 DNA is TGTGCCAGCAGCCACCCCCGGAACAGCCAAGAGACCCAGTACTTC.

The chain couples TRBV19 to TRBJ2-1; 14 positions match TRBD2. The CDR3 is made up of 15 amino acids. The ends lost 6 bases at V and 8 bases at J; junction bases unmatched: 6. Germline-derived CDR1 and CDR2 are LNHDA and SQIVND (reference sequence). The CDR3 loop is CASSLGTSGSDEQFF. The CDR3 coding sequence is TGTGCCAGTAGCCTCGGGACTAGCGGGAGCGATGAGCAGTTCTTC.

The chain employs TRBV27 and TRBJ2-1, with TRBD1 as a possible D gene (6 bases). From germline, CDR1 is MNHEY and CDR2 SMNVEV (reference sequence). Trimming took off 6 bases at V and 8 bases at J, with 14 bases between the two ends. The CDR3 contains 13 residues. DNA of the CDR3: TGTGCCAGCAGCCGAGACAGGTTGGATGAGCAGTTCTTC. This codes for CASSRDRLDEQFF.

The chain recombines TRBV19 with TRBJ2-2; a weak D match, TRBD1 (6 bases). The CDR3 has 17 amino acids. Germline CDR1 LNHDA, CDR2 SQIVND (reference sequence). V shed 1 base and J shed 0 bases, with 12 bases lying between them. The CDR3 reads CASSIVPGAANTGELFF. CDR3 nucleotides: TGTGCCAGTAGTATAGTTCCAGGGGCCGCGAACACCGGGGAGCTGTTTTTT.

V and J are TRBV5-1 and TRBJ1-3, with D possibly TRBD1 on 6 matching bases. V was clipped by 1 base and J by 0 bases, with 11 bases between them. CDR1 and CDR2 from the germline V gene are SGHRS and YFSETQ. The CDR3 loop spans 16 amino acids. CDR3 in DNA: TGCGCCAGCAGCTTGACAGGGCCAAGCTCTGGAAACACCATATATTTT. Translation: CASSLTGPSSGNTIYF.

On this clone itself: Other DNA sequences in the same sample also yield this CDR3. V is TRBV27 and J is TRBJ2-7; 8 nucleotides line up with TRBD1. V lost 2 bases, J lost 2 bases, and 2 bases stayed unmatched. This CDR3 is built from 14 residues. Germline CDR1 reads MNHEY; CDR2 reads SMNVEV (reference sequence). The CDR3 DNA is TGTGCCAGCAGTTTAGGGACAGGACCCTACGAGCAGTACTTC. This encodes CASSLGTGPYEQYF.

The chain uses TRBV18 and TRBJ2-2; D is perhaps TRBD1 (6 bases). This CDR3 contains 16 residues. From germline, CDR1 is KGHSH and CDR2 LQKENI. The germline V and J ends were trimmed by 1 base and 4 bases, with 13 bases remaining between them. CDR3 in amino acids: CASSPRDRIITGELFF. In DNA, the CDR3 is TGTGCCAGCTCACCACGAGACAGGATAATCACCGGGGAGCTGTTTTTT. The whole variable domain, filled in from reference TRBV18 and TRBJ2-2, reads NAGVMQNPRHLVRRRGQEARLRCSPMKGHSHVYWYRQLPEEGLKFMVYLQKENIIDESGMPKERFSAEFPKEGPSILRIQQVVRGDSAAYFCASSPRDRIITGELFFGEGSRLTVL.

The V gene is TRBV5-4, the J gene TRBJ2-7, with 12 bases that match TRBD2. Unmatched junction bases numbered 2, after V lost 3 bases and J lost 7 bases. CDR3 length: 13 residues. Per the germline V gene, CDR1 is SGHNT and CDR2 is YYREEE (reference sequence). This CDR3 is CASSSGTSGEQYF. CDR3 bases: TGTGCCAGCAGCTCTGGGACTAGCGGGGAGCAGTACTTC.

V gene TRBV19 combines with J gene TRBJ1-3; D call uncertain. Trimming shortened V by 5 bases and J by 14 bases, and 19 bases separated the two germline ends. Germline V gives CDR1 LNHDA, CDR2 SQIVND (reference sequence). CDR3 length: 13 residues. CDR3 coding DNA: TGTGCCAGTAGTTCCCCAGGTTCGGTCGTGGTATATTTT. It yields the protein CASSSPGSVVVYF.

CDR3: CASTISAGLSDGYTF. In nucleotides, the CDR3 is TGTGCCAGCACCATTTCGGCAGGGTTAAGCGATGGCTACACCTTC. This chain uses TRBV9 with TRBJ1-2, with D tentatively TRBD1 (5 bases). Germline-derived CDR1 and CDR2 are SGDLS and YYNGEE. The CDR3 length is 15 residues. Trimming cost V 6 bases and J 6 bases, with 21 bases left between them.

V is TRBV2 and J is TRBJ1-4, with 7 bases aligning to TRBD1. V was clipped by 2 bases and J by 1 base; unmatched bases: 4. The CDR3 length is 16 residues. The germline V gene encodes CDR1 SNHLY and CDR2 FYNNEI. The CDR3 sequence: CASSEPTGETNEKLFF. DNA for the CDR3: TGTGCCAGCAGTGAACCTACAGGGGAAACTAATGAAAAACTGTTTTTT.

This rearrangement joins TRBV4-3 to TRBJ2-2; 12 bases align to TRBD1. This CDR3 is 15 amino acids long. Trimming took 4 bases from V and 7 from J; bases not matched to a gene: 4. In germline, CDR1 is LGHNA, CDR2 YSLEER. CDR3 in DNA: TGCGCCAGCAGCCTGGGACAGGGGGCAGGCGGGGAGCTGTTTTTT. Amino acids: CASSLGQGAGGELFF.

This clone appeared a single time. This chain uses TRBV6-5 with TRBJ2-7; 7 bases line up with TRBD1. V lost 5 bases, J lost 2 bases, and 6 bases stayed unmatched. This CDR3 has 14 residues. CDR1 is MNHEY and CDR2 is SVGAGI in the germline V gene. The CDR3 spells CASSRDRVTYEQYF. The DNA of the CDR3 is TGTGCCAGCAGTCGAGACAGGGTTACCTACGAGCAGTACTTC.

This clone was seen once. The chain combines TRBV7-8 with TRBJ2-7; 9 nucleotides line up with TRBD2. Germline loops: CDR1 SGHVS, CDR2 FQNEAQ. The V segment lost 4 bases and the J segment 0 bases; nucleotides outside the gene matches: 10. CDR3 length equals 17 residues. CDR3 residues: CASSSRPLTSGSYEQYF. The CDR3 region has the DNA TGTGCCAGCAGCTCGAGGCCCCTGACTAGCGGCTCCTACGAGCAGTACTTC.

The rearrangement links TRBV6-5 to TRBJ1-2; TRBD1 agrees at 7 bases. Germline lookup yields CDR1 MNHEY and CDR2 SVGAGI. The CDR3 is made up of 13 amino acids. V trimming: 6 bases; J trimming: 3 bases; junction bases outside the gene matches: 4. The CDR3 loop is CASRGQSYYGYTF. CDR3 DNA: TGTGCCAGCAGGGGACAGTCCTACTATGGCTACACCTTC.

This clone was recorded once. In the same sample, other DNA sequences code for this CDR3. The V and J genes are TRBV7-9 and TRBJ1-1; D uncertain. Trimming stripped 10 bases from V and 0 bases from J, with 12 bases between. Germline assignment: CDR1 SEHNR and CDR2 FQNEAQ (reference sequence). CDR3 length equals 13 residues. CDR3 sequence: CATHPTMNTEAFF. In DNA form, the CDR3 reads TGTGCCACCCATCCTACCATGAACACTGAAGCTTTCTTT.

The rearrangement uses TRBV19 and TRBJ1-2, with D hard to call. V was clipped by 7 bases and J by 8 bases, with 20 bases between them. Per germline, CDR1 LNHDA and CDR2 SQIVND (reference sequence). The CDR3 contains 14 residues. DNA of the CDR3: TGTGCCAGTATAGCCTCCCAGTCCTACGGGGGCTACACCTTC. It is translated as CASIASQSYGGYTF.

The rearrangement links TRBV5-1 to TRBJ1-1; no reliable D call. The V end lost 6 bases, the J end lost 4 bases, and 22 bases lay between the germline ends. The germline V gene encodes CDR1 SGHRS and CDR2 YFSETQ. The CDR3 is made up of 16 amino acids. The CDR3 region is CASTTGSEVRGTEAFF. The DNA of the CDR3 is TGCGCCAGCACCACCGGTTCCGAGGTTCGGGGCACTGAAGCTTTCTTT.